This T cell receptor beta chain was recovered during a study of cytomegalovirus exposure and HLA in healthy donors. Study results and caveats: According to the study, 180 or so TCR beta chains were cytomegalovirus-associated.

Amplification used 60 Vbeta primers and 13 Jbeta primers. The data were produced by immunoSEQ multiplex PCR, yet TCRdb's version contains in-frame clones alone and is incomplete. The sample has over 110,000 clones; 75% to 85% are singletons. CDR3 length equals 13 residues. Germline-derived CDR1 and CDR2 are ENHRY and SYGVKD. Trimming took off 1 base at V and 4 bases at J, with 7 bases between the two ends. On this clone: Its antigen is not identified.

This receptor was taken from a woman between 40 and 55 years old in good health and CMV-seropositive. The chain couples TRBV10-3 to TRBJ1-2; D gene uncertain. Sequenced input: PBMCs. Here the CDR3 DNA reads TGTGCCATCAGTGAGTTCATCAGCTATGGCTACACCTTC. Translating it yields CAISEFISYGYTF.